This T cell receptor beta chain comes out of a study of blood T cell repertoires in COVID-19 (dated by TCRdb to 2018 to 2020). Describing the broader study: The collaborator samples originated in the United States, Italy and Spain and spanned the acute and convalescent phases of COVID-19. The prospective study material was composed of cDNA or gDNA derived from T cells, B-cell-depleted T cells, or PBMCs. Deeply sampled blood TCRbeta repertoires from subjects exposed to, actively infected with, or recovered from COVID-19 were included in the dataset. The repertoires were released in a freely available public database meant as a resource for research on the immune response to SARS-CoV-2. Samples came from the ongoing ImmuneRACE study (first 160 participants) plus 1,254 subjects from 6 global collaborators. Sample metadata almost always included a de-identified subject ID, COVID-19 status, age in years and sex. Where HLA class I and class II types were available, the types were taken from metadata supplied by the sample provider, not from assay-based typing.

Collaborating institutions collected whole blood in K2EDTA tubes following their own protocols. For TCRbeta analysis, collaborator samples were shipped as frozen whole blood, as isolated PBMCs, or as DNA extracted from either sample type. As concerns this clone: Its binding antigen is unknown. Qualities for individual bases were not recorded, and no much larger clone is one base off.

From the cysteine through the phenylalanine, the CDR3 covers 17 amino acids. Just CDR3 DNA is preserved here, 51 bases in frame from base 1. Trimming removed 1 base from V and 0 bases from J, leaving 13 bases between the germline ends. From a lookup of the germline V gene, CDR1 and CDR2 are SGHAT and FQNNGV. What the work shows at the level of the full study, not this receptor alone: Clinical and demographic metadata were provided uncurated, with the amount varying by source and participant.

TCRbeta CDR3 regions were amplified from genomic DNA by means of the immunoSEQ Assay, a bias-controlled multiplex PCR. As for the original processing: The number of nucleated cells in each sample was estimated by amplification of reference gene primers within the assay. To quantify the absolute abundance of each unique TCRbeta CDR3 rearrangement, sequence reads were collapsed and filtered. For each sample, productive Simpson clonality was calculated by taking the square root of Simpson's diversity index across productive rearrangements. The table was pulled from immuneACCESS by TCRdb, which kept in-frame rearrangements only. Such tables lose some clones; where checked, under half of the loss comes from unresolved V genes, and the rest has no known cause. V, J and clone size are those of that table, while D and trimming were read from the DNA. The sample table shows about 200,000 clones, and roughly 82% are seen once. Jointly, the top ten make up about 10% of the sample.

The source material was peripheral blood. The clonotype was recovered from a man over 45 with active or convalescent COVID-19. The rearrangement combines TRBV11-2 with TRBJ1-3, with the D gene call left open. The DNA sequence reads TGTGCCAGCAGCTTAGCTTGGGGAGGTGACTCTGGAAACACCATATATTTT. It specifies CASSLAWGGDSGNTIYF. The reference TRBV11-2 and TRBJ1-3 proteins fill in what lies around the CDR3, so the full variable domain reads EAGVAQSPRYKIIEKRQSVAFWCNPISGHATLYWYQQILGQGPKLLIQFQNNGVVDDSQLPKDRFSAERLKGVDSTLKIQPAKLEDSAVYLCASSLAWGGDSGNTIYFGEGSWLTVV.